This T cell receptor beta chain was captured by sequencing in a study of T cell responses to AZD1222 COVID-19 vaccine. Study observations and caveats: Repertoire samples came only from after the peak T cell response. Within unmutated variant regions lay the reported targets of nearly half of spike-specific TCRs.

This CDR3 contains 14 residues. Looked up from germline, CDR1 is SGHAT and CDR2 is FQNNGV. V was pared by 5 bases and J by 6 bases, with 10 bases of the junction left unmatched. Sequencing used immunoSEQ multiplex PCR; TCRdb keeps in-frame clones, though not all of them. The profile covers fewer than 200,000 clones, with over 80% appearing a single time and around 5.8% taken by the ten largest. Points on this clone: Its antigen is still unknown.

The J gene is TRBJ2-7, the V gene TRBV11-2; the match to TRBD2 covers 7 bases. This specimen consisted of peripheral blood, obtained on day 0 of AZD1222 vaccination. This sequence originates from an adult in good health. This CDR3 is CASSLAREGTEQYF. The CDR3 region has the DNA TGTGCCAGCAGCCTTGCCAGGGAGGGGACCGAGCAGTACTTC.